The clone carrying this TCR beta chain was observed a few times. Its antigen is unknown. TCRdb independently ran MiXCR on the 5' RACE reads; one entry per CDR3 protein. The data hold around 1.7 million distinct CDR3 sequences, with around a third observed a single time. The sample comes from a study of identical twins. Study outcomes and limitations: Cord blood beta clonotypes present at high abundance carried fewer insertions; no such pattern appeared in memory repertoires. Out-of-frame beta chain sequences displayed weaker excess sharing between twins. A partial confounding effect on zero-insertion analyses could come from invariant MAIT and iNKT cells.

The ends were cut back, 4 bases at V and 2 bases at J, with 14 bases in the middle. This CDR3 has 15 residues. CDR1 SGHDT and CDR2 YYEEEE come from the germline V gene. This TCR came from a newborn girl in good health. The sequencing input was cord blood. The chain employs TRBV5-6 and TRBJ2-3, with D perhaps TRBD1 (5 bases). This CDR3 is CASSERMGPTDTQYF. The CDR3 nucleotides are TGTGCCAGCAGCGAAAGGATGGGGCCCACAGATACGCAGTATTTT.